This T cell receptor beta chain was observed in a study of blood T cell repertoires in COVID-19. Study overall: Sites across the United States, Italy and Spain contributed samples from acute and convalescent COVID-19.

The CDR3 contains 13 residues. The V end lost 6 bases, the J end lost 6 bases, and 12 bases lay between the germline ends. The germline CDR1 and CDR2 sequences are SEHNR and FQNEAQ (reference sequence). TCRdb's copy holds only in-frame clones and misses some; the assay was immunoSEQ multiplex PCR. Counted here are approximately 72,000 clones, around 90% occurring once; the ten biggest clones make up more than 25%. This TCR derives from a man over 45 with acute or convalescent COVID-19. Material for sequencing was peripheral blood. The chain recombines TRBV7-9 with TRBJ1-3; tentative D call: TRBD1 (5 bases). For the CDR3, the DNA is TGTGCCAGCAGGGGGGGTGGACCAAACACCATATATTTT. Amino acids: CASRGGGPNTIYF.